The 8 T cell receptor beta chains in this list originate from one sample, sequenced in a study of CD8+ T cells in alopecia areata. Following RNA extraction, reverse transcription yielded cDNA that acted as the sequencing template. Libraries were prepared by immunoSEQ multiplex PCR; TCRdb keeps only in-frame clonotypes and omits some of them. The data contain roughly 250,000 clones, 67% of them singletons. Sequences were derived from CD4+ T cells sorted from blood, sampled at week 0. These receptors originate from a human donor with alopecia areata.

This chain connects TRBV5-4 to TRBJ2-5; TRBD1 might be the D (6 bases). The CDR3 runs to 16 residues. V was trimmed by 4 bases and J by 1 base, leaving 17 bases between them. Germline V gives CDR1 SGHNT, CDR2 YYREEE (reference sequence). CDR3 nucleotide sequence: TGTGCCAGCAGCCCAACCCCCCTAGGGGGCCAAGAGACCCAGTACTTC. It translates to CASSPTPLGGQETQYF. Looking up the rest from reference TRBV5-4 and TRBJ2-5 gives the full variable domain: ETGVTQSPTHLIKTRGQQVTLRCSSQSGHNTVSWYQQALGQGPQFIFQYYREEENGRGNFPPRFSGLQFPNYSSELNVNALELDDSALYLCASSPTPLGGQETQYFGPGTRLLVL.

The V and J genes are TRBV15 and TRBJ2-5; TRBD1 might be the D (6 bases). Germline-derived CDR1 and CDR2 are LNHNV and YYDKDF (reference sequence). This CDR3 has 13 residues. With 9 bases removed from V and 2 bases from J, the gap between germline ends came to 13 bases. Here the CDR3 reads CATSDRIQETQYF. The CDR3 DNA reads TGTGCCACTTCGGACAGAATTCAAGAGACCCAGTACTTC.

V is TRBV19 and J is TRBJ1-1; 7 bases line up with TRBD1. Germline values: CDR1 LNHDA, CDR2 SQIVND (reference sequence). The CDR3 extends over 15 amino acids. Unmatched junction bases numbered 5, after V lost 3 bases and J lost 1 base. CDR3 residues: CASSIVPGGNTEAFF. The CDR3 DNA follows: TGTGCCAGTAGTATTGTCCCAGGGGGGAACACTGAAGCTTTCTTT.

The chain uses TRBV29-1 and TRBJ1-1, with 9 bases that match TRBD1. V gave up 7 bases and J gave up 1 base; unmatched junction bases: 4. The V gene's germline CDR1 is SQVTM and CDR2 ANQGSEA. This CDR3 contains 13 residues. Written as DNA, the CDR3 is TGCAGCGCCAACAGGGGGCAGAACACTGAAGCTTTCTTT. It is translated as CSANRGQNTEAFF.

The chain has TRBV2 and TRBJ1-1; TRBD1 might be the D (5 bases). The CDR3 is 11 residues long. Germline lookup yields CDR1 SNHLY and CDR2 FYNNEI. For the CDR3, the DNA is TGTGTCAGGTCGGGGGGCACTGAAGCTTTCTTT. Translation gives CVRSGGTEAFF.

This clone was seen a handful of times. Within the sample, other DNA sequences also encode this same CDR3. CDR3 in DNA: TGCAGCGTTAGACAGAGCACAGATACGCAGTATTTT. Translated: CSVRQSTDTQYF. The chain employs TRBV29-1 and TRBJ2-3, with D perhaps TRBD1 (5 bases). The germline V and J ends were trimmed by 5 bases and 0 bases, with 6 bases remaining between them. Germline values: CDR1 SQVTM, CDR2 ANQGSEA. The CDR3 has 12 amino acids.

V gene TRBV2 combines with J gene TRBJ2-7; 8 nucleotides agree with TRBD1. With V trimmed by 3 bases and J by 0 bases, 7 bases remained unmatched. Germline-derived CDR1 and CDR2 are SNHLY and FYNNEI. The CDR3 spans 16 residues. CDR3 sequence: CASSDPGGSLSYEQYF. The DNA of the CDR3 is TGTGCCAGCAGTGATCCAGGGGGCAGTCTCTCCTACGAGCAGTACTTC. The variable domain in full, completed from reference TRBV2 and TRBJ2-7, reads EPEVTQTPSHQVTQMGQEVILRCVPISNHLYFYWYRQILGQKVEFLVSFYNNEISEKSEIFDDQFSVERPDGSNFTLKIRSTKLEDSAMYFCASSDPGGSLSYEQYFGPGTRLTVT.

This chain connects TRBV7-2 to TRBJ2-5, with D possibly TRBD1 on 6 matching bases. Trimming removed 0 bases at V and 4 bases at J, with 12 bases between. The CDR3 covers 15 residues. From germline, CDR1 is SGHTA and CDR2 FQGNSA. The DNA of the CDR3 is TGTGCCAGCAGCTTAGCGAACAGGGCGGGAGAGACCCAGTACTTC. Translation gives CASSLANRAGETQYF.